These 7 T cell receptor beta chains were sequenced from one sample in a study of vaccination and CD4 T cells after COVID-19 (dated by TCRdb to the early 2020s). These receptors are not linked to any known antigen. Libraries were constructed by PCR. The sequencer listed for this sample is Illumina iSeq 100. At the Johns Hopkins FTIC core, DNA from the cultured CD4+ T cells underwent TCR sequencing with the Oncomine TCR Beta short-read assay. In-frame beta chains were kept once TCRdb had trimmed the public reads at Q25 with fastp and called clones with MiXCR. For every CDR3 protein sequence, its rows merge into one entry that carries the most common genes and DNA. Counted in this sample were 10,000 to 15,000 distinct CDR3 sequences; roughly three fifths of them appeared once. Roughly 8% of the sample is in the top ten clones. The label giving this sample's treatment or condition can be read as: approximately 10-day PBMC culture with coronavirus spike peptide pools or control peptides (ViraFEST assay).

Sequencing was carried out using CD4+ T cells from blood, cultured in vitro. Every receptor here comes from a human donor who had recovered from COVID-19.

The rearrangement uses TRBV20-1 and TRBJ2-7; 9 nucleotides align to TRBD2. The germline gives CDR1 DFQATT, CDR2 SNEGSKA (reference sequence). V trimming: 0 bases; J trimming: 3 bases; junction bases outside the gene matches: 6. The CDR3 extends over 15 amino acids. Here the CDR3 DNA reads TGCAGTGCTAGAGATGGGGCTAGCGGGGACTACGAGCAGTACTTC. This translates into CSARDGASGDYEQYF.

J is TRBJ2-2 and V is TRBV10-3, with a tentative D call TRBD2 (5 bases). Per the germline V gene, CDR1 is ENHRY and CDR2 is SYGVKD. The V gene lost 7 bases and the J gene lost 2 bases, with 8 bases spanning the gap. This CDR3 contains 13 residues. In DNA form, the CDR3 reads TGTGCCATCATGGGGAGCAACACCGGGGAGCTGTTTTTT. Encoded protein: CAIMGSNTGELFF.

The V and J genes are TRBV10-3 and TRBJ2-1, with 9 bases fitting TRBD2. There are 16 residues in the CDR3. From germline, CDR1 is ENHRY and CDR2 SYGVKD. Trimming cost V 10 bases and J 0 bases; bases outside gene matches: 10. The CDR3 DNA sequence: TGTGCCACCGGTGGGCGGGAGGGGACCTCCTACAATGAGCAGTTCTTC. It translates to CATGGREGTSYNEQFF.

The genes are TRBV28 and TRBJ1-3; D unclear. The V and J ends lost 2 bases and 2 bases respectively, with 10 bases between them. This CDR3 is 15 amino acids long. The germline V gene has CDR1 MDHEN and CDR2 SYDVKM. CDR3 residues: CASSLGLGPGNTIYF. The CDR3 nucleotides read TGTGCCAGCAGTTTAGGTCTGGGCCCTGGAAACACCATATATTTT.

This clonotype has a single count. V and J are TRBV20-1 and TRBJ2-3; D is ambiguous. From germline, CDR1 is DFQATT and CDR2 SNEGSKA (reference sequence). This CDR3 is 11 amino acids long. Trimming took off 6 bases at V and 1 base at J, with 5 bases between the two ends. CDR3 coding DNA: TGCAGTGCCCGGGGCACAGATACGCAGTATTTT. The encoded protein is CSARGTDTQYF.

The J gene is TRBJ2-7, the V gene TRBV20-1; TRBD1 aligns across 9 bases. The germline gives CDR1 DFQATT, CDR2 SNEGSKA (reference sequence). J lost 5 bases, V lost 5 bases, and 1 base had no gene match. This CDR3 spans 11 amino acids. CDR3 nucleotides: TGCAGTGCTCGGACAGGGGACGAGCAGTACTTC. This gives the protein CSARTGDEQYF.

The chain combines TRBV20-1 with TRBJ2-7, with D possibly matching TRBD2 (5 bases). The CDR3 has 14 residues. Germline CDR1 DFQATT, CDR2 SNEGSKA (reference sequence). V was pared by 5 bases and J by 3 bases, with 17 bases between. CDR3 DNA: TGCAGTGCTCCCAAGGGCGGGCTAGGCTACGAGCAGTACTTC. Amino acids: CSAPKGGLGYEQYF.